Listed below are T cell receptor beta chains from one sample, sequenced in a study of blood T cell repertoires in COVID-19. TCRdb keeps only in-frame clones here, not all; method: immunoSEQ multiplex PCR. The sample has 200,000 to 250,000 clones, around 89% seen once. The sequencing sample was made of PBMCs or T cells enriched from blood (not recorded which). These receptors came from a man aged 30-40 years who had been exposed to COVID-19. Each CDR3 is given with its conserved first and last residue. The D gene is left open where the match is weak. Rows give clone size only sometimes, using once, few, many, or a class for an expanded clone.

size	D	J	V	CDR3	DNA
.	TRBD1	TRBJ1-3	TRBV10-3	CAIGGQGRNTIYF	TGTGCCATCGGAGGACAGGGACGAAACACCATATATTTT
.	TRBD1	TRBJ2-5	TRBV19	CASSIDRGGTGGQYF	TGTGCCAGTAGTATAGATAGGGGCGGTACAGGGGGCCAGTACTTC
.	.	TRBJ2-1	TRBV11-2	CASSSTEYNEQFF	TGTGCCAGCAGCTCGACAGAATACAATGAGCAGTTCTTC
.	.	TRBJ1-2	TRBV9	CASTNQGLLGGYTF	TGTGCCAGCACAAACCAGGGTTTACTGGGAGGCTACACCTTC
.	.	TRBJ1-2	TRBV6-6	CASSYPGEKGNYGYTF	TGTGCCAGCAGTTACCCCGGAGAGAAAGGCAACTATGGCTACACCTTC
.	.	TRBJ1-5	TRBV2	CASRGGQPQHF	TGTGCCAGCAGGGGAGGTCAGCCCCAGCATTTT
once	TRBD1	TRBJ1-6	TRBV5-1	CASSSAYRGGGSPLHF	TGCGCCAGCAGCTCGGCTTACAGGGGAGGAGGTTCACCCCTCCACTTT
.	TRBD1	TRBJ1-4	TRBV2	CASTTDRVGEKLFF	TGTGCCAGCACTACCGACAGGGTAGGGGAAAAACTGTTTTTT
.	.	TRBJ1-2	TRBV5-1	CASSLSAGSGAGYTF	TGCGCCAGCAGCTTGTCCGCAGGTAGCGGGGCTGGCTACACCTTC
.	.	TRBJ2-5	TRBV5-1	CASSFQGGETQYF	TGCGCCAGCAGCTTTCAGGGTGGGGAGACCCAGTACTTC
.	.	TRBJ1-1	TRBV28	CASSFWQANTEAFF	TGTGCCAGCAGTTTCTGGCAGGCGAACACTGAAGCTTTCTTT